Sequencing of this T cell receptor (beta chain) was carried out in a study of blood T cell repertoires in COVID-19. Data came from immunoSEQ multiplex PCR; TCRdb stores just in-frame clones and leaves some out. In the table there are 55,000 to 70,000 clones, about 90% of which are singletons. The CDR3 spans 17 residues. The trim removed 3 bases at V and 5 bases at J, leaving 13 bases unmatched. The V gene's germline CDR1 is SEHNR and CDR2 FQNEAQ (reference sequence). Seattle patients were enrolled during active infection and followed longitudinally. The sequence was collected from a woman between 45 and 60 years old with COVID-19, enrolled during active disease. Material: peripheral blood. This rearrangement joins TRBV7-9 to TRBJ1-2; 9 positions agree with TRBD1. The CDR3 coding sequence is TGTGCCAGCAGCTTGTACAGGGGGCGCGTCCCCCTATATGGCTACACCTTC. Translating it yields CASSLYRGRVPLYGYTF.